This TCR beta chain was documented in a study of OX40 agonist ivuxolimab in advanced cancers. Study-wide results and limits: Dosing at 0.1 to 3.0 mg/kg was accompanied by clonal expansion of CD4+ and CD8+ blood T cells by week 6. Determination of antigen specificity was not performed for the expanded peripheral T cells.

This clone was seen only once. Its antigen is currently unknown. Sequencing used immunoSEQ multiplex PCR; TCRdb keeps in-frame clones, though not all of them. Among about 73,000 clones listed, over 80% were seen once. The sequence derives from an adult with an advanced solid tumor such as melanoma, head and neck, liver or kidney cancer. The input for sequencing was CD4+ or CD8+ T cells sorted from blood, taken in a trial of the OX40 agonist ivuxolimab.

The CDR3 reads CAISETGGVAGGPSNEQFF. Here the CDR3 DNA reads TGTGCCATCAGTGAGACAGGGGGCGTTGCGGGAGGGCCGTCCAATGAGCAGTTCTTC. The genes are TRBV10-3 and TRBJ2-1, with D perhaps TRBD1 or TRBD2 (9 bases each). In germline, CDR1 is ENHRY, CDR2 SYGVKD. V lost 2 bases and J 6 bases, leaving 26 bases between the germline ends. CDR3 length: 19 residues.